In its sample, the clone carrying this T cell receptor (beta chain) was seen a few times. Its antigen is not identified. Germline CDR1 and CDR2: LGHNA and YSLEER. J lost 2 bases, V lost 3 bases, and 8 bases had no gene match. CDR3 length equals 19 residues. This sample is drawn from a study of blood T cells in healthy people across ages. General study findings and limits: Reliance upon unsorted PBMCs precluded definitive naive versus antigen-experienced comparison. Roughly linearly, TCR beta diversity per million T cells fell as age increased.

For the second PCR, which ran for about 7 to 11 cycles, a sample-barcoded 5' primer and a J-beta primer mix were used. TCRdb ran MiXCR on the 5' RACE reads and lists one entry per CDR3 protein. Among more than 800,000 distinct CDR3 sequences listed, about 30% were seen once. Drawn from each donor were approximately 9.5 milliliters of peripheral blood. A minimum of 5 micrograms of total RNA was extracted per sample. The receptor comes from a woman older than 75 in good health. Sequencing used blood. The rearrangement links TRBV4-3 to TRBJ2-2; 14 nucleotides agree with TRBD2. Here the CDR3 reads CASSHQGTSGGLNTGELFF. The CDR3, as DNA: TGCGCCAGCAGCCACCAGGGGACTAGCGGGGGTCTAAACACCGGGGAGCTGTTTTTT.